This T cell receptor beta chain was recorded in a study of T cell responses to AZD1222 COVID-19 vaccine. The CDR3 spans 14 residues. Trimming took 6 bases from V and 2 from J, leaving 11 bases between them. Germline V gene lookup returns CDR1 SEHNR and CDR2 FQNEAQ (reference sequence). Method: immunoSEQ multiplex PCR; TCRdb's copy keeps in-frame clones and lacks some. There are approximately 99,000 clones in the sample; 86% occur only once, and approximately 3.3% lies in the top ten. This chain connects TRBV7-9 to TRBJ2-1; D may be TRBD1 (7 bases). The clonotype comes from an adult in good health. Sample: peripheral blood, taken on day 0 of AZD1222 vaccination. CDR3: CASRGRGAYNEQFF. The CDR3 DNA follows: TGTGCCAGCAGAGGCAGGGGGGCCTACAATGAGCAGTTCTTC. The entire variable domain, with the rest obtained from reference TRBV7-9 and TRBJ2-1, is as follows: DTGVSQNPRHKITKRGQNVTFRCDPISEHNRLYWYRQTLGQGPEFLTYFQNEAQLEKSRLLSDRFSAERPKGSFSTLEIQRTEQGDSAMYLCASRGRGAYNEQFFGPGTRLTVL.